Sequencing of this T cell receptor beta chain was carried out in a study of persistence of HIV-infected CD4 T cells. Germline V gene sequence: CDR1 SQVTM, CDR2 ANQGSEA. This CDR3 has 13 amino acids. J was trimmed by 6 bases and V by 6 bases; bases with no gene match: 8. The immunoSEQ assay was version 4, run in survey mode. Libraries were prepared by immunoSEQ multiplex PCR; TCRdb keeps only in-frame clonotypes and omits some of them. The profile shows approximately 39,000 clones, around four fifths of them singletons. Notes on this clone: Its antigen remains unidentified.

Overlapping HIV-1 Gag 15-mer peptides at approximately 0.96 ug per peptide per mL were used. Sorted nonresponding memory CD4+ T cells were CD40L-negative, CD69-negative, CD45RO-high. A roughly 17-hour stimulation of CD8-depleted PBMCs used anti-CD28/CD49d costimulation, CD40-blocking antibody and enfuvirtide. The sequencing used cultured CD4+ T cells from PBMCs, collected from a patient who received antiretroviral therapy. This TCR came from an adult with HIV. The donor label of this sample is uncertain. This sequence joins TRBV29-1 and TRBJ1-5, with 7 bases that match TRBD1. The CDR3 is CSVGQAQGQPQHF. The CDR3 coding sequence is TGCAGCGTCGGACAGGCCCAGGGTCAGCCCCAGCATTTT.